These T cell receptor beta chains were read from a single sample in a study of T cell responses to AZD1222 COVID-19 vaccine. Measured with immunoSEQ multiplex PCR; TCRdb has only the in-frame clones, and not every one. The profile shows some 120,000 clones, 88% of them singletons. Specimen: peripheral blood, collected on day 0 of AZD1222 vaccination. The source is an adult in good health. Each CDR3 is given with its conserved first and last residue.

>TRBJ1-5|TRBV19
CASSIRVDQPQHF
>TRBJ1-5|TRBV24-1
CATSAWGDNQPQHF
>TRBJ1-2|TRBV19
CASSIIPANYGYTF
>TRBJ2-7|TRBV4-1
CASSQDRDSRAYEQYF
>TRBJ2-5|TRBV10-2
CASGGERGTQYF
>TRBJ1-6|TRBV10-3
CAISAGQGHSPLHF
>TRBJ2-7|TRBV6-2/TRBV6-3
CASSPNRGASYEQYF
>TRBJ1-1|TRBV4-2
CASSRLDKNTEAFF
>TRBJ2-7|TRBV28
CASRGGTGNYEQYF
>TRBJ2-3|TRBV4-1
CASSLRTSDTDTQYF
>TRBJ2-2|TRBV7-8
CASTQGGPGELFF
>TRBJ1-2|TRBV6-5
CASSYRSDISTF
>TRBJ2-1|TRBV29-1
CSVKTRRGALNEQFF
>TRBJ1-2|TRBV30
CAWSASLSGTNYGYTF
>TRBJ2-1|TRBV7-6
CASSLGGPNEQFF